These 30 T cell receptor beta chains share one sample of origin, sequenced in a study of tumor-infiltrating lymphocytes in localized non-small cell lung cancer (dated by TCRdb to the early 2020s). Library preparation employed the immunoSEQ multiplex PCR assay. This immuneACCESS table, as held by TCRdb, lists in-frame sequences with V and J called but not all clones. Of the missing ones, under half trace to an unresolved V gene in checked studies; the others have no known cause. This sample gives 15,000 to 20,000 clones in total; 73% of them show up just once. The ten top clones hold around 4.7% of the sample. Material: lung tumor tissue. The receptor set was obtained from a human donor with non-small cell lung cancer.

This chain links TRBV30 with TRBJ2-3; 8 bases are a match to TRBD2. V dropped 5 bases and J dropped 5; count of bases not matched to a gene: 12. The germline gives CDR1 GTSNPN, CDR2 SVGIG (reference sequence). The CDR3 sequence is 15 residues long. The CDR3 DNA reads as TGTGCCTGGGCTCTTCTGAGCGGGGGTCTAGATACGCAGTATTTT. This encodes CAWALLSGGLDTQYF.

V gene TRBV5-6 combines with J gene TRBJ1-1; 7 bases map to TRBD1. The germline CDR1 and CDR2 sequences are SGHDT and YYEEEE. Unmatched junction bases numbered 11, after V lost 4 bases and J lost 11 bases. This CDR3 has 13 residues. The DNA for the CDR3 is TGTGCCAGCAGCACCAGTGGGGGACAGTGGGCTTTCTTT. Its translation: CASSTSGGQWAFF.

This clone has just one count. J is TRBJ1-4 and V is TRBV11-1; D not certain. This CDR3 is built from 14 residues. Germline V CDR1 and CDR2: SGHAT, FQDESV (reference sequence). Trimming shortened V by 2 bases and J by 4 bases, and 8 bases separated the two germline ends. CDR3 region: CASSLTDRNEKLFF. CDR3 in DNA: TGTGCCAGCAGCTTAACTGACCGTAATGAAAAACTGTTTTTT.

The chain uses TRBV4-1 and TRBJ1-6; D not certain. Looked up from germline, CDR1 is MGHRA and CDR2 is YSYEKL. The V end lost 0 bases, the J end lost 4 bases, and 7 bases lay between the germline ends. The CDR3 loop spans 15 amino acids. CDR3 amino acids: CASSQETSYNSPLHF. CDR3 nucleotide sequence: TGCGCCAGCAGCCAAGAGACATCTTATAATTCACCCCTCCACTTT.

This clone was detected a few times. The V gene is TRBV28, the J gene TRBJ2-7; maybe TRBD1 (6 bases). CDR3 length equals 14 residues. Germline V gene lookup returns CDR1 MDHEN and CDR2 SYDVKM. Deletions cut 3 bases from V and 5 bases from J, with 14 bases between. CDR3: CASSLAGDANEQYF. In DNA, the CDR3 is TGTGCCAGCAGTTTGGCAGGGGATGCAAACGAGCAGTACTTC.

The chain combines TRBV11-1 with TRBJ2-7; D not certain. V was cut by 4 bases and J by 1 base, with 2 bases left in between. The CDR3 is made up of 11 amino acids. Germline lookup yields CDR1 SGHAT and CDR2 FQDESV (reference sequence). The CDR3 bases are TGTGCCAGCAGCTCTTCCTACGAGCAGTACTTC. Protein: CASSSSYEQYF.

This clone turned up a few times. CDR3 sequence reads: CASSADYRDRSYEQYF. Written as DNA, the CDR3 is TGTGCCAGCAGCGCAGATTATCGGGACAGGTCCTACGAGCAGTACTTC. The rearrangement links TRBV9 to TRBJ2-7; TRBD1 aligns across 8 bases. Germline V lookup: CDR1 SGDLS, CDR2 YYNGEE. The CDR3 is made up of 16 amino acids. The J segment lost 1 base and the V segment lost 3 bases, leaving 9 bases of the junction unmatched.

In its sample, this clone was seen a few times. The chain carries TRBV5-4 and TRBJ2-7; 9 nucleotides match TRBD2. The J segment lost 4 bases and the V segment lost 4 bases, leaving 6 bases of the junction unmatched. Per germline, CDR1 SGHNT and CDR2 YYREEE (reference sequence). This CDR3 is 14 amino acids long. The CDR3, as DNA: TGTGCCAGCAGCGGAGCGGGAGGAAGTTACGAGCAGTACTTC. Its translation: CASSGAGGSYEQYF.

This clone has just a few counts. The CDR3 DNA follows: TGCGCCAGCAGCTTGGTAGTGTGGGCGGGAGTCTGGGCGCAGTATTTT. Translation gives CASSLVVWAGVWAQYF. The rearrangement joins TRBV5-1 to TRBJ2-3, with 7 nucleotides matching TRBD2. CDR3 length: 16 amino acids. Germline CDR1 reads SGHRS; CDR2 reads YFSETQ. Losses at the gene ends were 0 bases for V and 10 bases for J; bases not matched to a gene: 14.

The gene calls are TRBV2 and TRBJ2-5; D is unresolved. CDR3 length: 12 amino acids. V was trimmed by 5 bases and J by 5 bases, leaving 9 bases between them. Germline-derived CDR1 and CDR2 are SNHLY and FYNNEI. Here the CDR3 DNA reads TGTGCCAGCAGTCGGATGGGGGAGACCCAGTACTTC. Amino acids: CASSRMGETQYF.

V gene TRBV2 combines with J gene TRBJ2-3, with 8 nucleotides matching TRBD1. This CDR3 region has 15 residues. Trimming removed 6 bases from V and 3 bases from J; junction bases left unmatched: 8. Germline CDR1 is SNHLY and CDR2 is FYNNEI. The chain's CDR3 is CASSPWTGSTDTQYF. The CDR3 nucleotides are TGTGCCAGCAGCCCCTGGACAGGGAGTACAGATACGCAGTATTTT.

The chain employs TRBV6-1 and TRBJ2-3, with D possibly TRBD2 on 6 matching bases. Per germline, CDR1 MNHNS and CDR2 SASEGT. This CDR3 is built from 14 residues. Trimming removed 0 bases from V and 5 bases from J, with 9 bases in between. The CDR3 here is CASSEAVGGDTQYF. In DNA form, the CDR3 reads TGTGCCAGCAGTGAAGCGGTGGGGGGAGATACGCAGTATTTT.

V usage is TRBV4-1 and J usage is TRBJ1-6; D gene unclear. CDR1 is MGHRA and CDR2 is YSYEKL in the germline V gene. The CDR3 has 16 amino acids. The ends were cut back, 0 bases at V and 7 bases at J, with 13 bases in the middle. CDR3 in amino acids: CASSQEIGFRNSPLHF. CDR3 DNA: TGCGCCAGCAGCCAAGAAATCGGCTTCAGGAATTCACCCCTCCACTTT.

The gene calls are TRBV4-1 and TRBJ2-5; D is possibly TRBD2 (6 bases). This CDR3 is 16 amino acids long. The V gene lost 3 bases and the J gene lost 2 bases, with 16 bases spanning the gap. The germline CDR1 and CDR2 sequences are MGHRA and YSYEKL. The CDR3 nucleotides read TGCGCCAGCAGCCACCCCGGGACTTTGAATCAAGAGACCCAGTACTTC. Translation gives CASSHPGTLNQETQYF.

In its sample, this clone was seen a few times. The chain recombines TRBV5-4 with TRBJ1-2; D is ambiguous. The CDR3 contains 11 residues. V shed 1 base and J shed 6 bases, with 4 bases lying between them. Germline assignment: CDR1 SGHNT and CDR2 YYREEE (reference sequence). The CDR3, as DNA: TGTGCCAGCAGCTTGAGGGATGGCTACACCTTC. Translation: CASSLRDGYTF.

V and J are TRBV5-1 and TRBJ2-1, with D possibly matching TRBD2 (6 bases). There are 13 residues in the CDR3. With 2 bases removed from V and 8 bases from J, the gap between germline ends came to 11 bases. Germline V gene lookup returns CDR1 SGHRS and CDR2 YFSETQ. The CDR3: CASSFSGDHEQFF. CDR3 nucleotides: TGCGCCAGCAGCTTCTCGGGAGACCATGAGCAGTTCTTC.

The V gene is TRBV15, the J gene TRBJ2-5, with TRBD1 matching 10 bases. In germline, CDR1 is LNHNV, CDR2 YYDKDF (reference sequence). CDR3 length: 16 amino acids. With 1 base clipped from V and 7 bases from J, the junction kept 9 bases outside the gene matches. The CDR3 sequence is CATSRGDRGLLGTQYF. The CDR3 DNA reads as TGTGCCACCAGCAGAGGCGACAGGGGGCTGTTAGGGACCCAGTACTTC.

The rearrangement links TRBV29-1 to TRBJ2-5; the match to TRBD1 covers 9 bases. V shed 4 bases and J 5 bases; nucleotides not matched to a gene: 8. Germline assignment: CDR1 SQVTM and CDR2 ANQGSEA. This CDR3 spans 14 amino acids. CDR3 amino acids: CSVVTGGGLETQYF. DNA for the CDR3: TGCAGCGTTGTCACAGGGGGCGGCTTGGAGACCCAGTACTTC.

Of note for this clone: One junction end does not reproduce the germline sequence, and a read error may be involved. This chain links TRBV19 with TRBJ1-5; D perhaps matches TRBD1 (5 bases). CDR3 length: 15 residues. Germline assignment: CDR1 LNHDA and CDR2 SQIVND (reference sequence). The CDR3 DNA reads TGTGCCAGTAGTATGGACAACCCTAGCGATCAGCCCCAGCATTTT. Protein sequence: CASSMDNPSDQPQHF.

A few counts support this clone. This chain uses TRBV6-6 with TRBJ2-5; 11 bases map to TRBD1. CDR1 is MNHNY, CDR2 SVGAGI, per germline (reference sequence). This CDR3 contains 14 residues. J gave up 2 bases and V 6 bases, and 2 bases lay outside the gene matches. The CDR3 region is CASRRDRGQETQYF. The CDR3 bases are TGTGCCAGCAGGCGGGACAGGGGGCAAGAGACCCAGTACTTC.

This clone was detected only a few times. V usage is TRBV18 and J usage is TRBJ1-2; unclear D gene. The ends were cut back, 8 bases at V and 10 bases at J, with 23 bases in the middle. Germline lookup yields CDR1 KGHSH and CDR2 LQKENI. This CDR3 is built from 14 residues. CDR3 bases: TGTGCCAGCAGAGAGGACGGATATCAACTAATCTACACCTTC. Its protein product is CASREDGYQLIYTF.

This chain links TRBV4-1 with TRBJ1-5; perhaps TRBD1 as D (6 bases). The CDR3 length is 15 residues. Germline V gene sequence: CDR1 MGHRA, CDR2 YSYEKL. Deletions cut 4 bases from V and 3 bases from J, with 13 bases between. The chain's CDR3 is CASSPRQVVNQPQHF. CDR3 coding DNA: TGCGCCAGCAGCCCCCGACAGGTAGTCAATCAGCCCCAGCATTTT.

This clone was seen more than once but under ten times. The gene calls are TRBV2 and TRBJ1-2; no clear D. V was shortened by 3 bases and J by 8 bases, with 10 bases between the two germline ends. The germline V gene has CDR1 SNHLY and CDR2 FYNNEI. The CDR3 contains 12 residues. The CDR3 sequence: CASSETHRGYTF. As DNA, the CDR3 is TGTGCCAGCAGTGAGACGCATCGGGGCTACACCTTC.

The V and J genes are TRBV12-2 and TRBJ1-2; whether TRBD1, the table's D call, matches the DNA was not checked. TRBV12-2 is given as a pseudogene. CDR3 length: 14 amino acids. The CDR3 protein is CASRLGAGKDGYTF. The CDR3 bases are TGTGCAAGTCGCTTAGGCGCAGGGAAGGATGGCTACACCTTC.

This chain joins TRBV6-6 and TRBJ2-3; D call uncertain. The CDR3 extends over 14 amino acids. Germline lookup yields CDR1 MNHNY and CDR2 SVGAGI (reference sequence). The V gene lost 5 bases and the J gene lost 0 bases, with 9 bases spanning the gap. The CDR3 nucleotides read TGTGCCAGCAGTGGCGAAATTAGCACAGATACGCAGTATTTT. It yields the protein CASSGEISTDTQYF.

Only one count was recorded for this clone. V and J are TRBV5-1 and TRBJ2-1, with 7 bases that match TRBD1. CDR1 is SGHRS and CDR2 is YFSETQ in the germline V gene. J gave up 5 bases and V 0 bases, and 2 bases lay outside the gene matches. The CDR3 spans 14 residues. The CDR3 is CASSLGQGDNEQFF. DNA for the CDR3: TGCGCCAGCAGCTTGGGACAGGGAGACAATGAGCAGTTCTTC.

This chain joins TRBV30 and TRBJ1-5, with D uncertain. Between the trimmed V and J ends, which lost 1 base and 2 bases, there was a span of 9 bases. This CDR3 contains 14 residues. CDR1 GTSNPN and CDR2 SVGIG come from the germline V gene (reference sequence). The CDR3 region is CAWSATGGNQPQHF. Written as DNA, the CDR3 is TGTGCCTGGAGTGCGACTGGTGGCAATCAGCCCCAGCATTTT.

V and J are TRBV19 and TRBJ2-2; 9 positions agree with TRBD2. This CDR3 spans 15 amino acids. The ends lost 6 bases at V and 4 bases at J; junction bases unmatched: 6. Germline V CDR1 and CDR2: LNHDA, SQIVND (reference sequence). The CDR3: CASRNSGRVTGELFF. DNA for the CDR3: TGTGCCAGTAGAAATAGCGGGAGAGTCACCGGGGAGCTGTTTTTT.

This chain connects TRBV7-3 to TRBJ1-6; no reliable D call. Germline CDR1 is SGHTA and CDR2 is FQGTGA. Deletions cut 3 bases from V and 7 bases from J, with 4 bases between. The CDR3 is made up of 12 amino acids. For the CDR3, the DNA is TGTGCCAGCAGCTTTAGGAATTCACCCCTCCACTTT. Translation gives CASSFRNSPLHF.

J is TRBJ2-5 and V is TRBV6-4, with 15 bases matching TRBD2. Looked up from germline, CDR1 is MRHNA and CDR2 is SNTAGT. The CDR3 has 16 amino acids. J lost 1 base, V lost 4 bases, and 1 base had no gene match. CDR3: CASSGTSGRVQETQYF. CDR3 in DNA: TGTGCCAGCAGTGGGACTAGCGGGAGGGTCCAAGAGACCCAGTACTTC.